These 27 T cell receptor beta chains came from one sample sequenced in a study of T cell responses to AZD1222 COVID-19 vaccine. Sequencing was performed with immunoSEQ multiplex PCR; in TCRdb, only in-frame clones are kept and a portion is missing. The data hold tens of thousands of clones, with roughly nine tenths observed a single time. The specimen was peripheral blood, collected on day 0 of AZD1222 vaccination. The source is an adult in good health.

The chain combines TRBV7-9 with TRBJ2-2; D may be TRBD2 (5 bases). This CDR3 is 14 amino acids long. Germline CDR1 and CDR2: SEHNR and FQNEAQ (reference sequence). Trimming shortened V by 3 bases and J by 6 bases, and 11 bases separated the two germline ends. CDR3 coding DNA: TGTGCCAGCAGCTTGGGAGTTTCGGCCGGGGAGCTGTTTTTT. This translates into CASSLGVSAGELFF. Full variable domain (outside the CDR3, taken from reference TRBV7-9 and TRBJ2-2): DTGVSQNPRHKITKRGQNVTFRCDPISEHNRLYWYRQTLGQGPEFLTYFQNEAQLEKSRLLSDRFSAERPKGSFSTLEIQRTEQGDSAMYLCASSLGVSAGELFFGEGSRLTVL.

As for this clone: At the DNA level, this CDR3 is encoded by other sequences in the same sample as well. The chain uses TRBV18 and TRBJ1-6; no firm D call. This CDR3 has 15 residues. V lost 1 base and J lost 8, with 12 bases in between. The germline gives CDR1 KGHSH, CDR2 LQKENI. CDR3 bases: TGTGCCAGCTCACCACGAAACGGTGGGGATTCACCCCTCCACTTT. The encoded protein is CASSPRNGGDSPLHF.

The chain employs TRBV2 and TRBJ1-3; D not certain. Trimming left V 2 bases short and J 4 bases short, with 9 bases between. The CDR3 has 14 amino acids. Per the germline V gene, CDR1 is SNHLY and CDR2 is FYNNEI. The CDR3 protein is CASSERMGGNTIYF. The CDR3 DNA reads as TGTGCCAGCAGTGAACGGATGGGGGGAAACACCATATATTTT.

The chain uses TRBV10-3 and TRBJ1-1; no firm D call. The V gene's germline CDR1 is ENHRY and CDR2 SYGVKD. The CDR3 covers 13 residues. Trimming removed 0 bases at V and 7 bases at J, with 9 bases between. DNA for the CDR3: TGTGCCATCAGTGAGTCCCTGGGGAGTGAAGCTTTCTTT. It yields the protein CAISESLGSEAFF.

The chain carries TRBV7-8 and TRBJ1-4; weak D call: TRBD1 (5 bases). Trimming stripped 4 bases from V and 4 bases from J, with 16 bases between. Germline CDR1 SGHVS, CDR2 FQNEAQ. This CDR3 region has 16 residues. The DNA for the CDR3 is TGTGCCAGCAGCTCCTCAAGTGTGGGACTTAATGAAAAACTGTTTTTT. Amino acid sequence: CASSSSSVGLNEKLFF.

The chain links TRBV12-3 or TRBV12-4 to TRBJ1-2, with a tentative D call TRBD1 (5 bases). V gave up 3 bases and J gave up 7 bases, with 12 bases separating them. This CDR3 has 13 amino acids. The CDR3 bases are TGTGCCAGCAGTTTCGGGGGATCCCTTGGCTACACCTTC. Translation gives CASSFGGSLGYTF.

This rearrangement joins TRBV28 to TRBJ1-5; D might be TRBD1 (6 bases). V was clipped by 5 bases and J by 5 bases, with 19 bases between them. The CDR3 has 16 residues. The germline CDR1 and CDR2 sequences are MDHEN and SYDVKM. The CDR3 DNA sequence: TGTGCCAGCAGTGGGACACAGGGAGTGGCGTATCAGCCCCAGCATTTT. Translating it yields CASSGTQGVAYQPQHF.

This chain links TRBV28 with TRBJ1-1; a possible D gene is TRBD1 (5 bases). Germline assignment: CDR1 MDHEN and CDR2 SYDVKM. The CDR3 has 15 amino acids. V was pared by 2 bases and J by 1 base, with 11 bases between. The CDR3, as DNA: TGTGCCAGCAGTTTACCAAGGGGAGGGAACACTGAAGCTTTCTTT. Its protein is CASSLPRGGNTEAFF.

The chain has TRBV20-1 and TRBJ1-6; a weak D match, TRBD1 (6 bases). The V gene lost 3 bases and the J gene lost 7 bases, with 16 bases spanning the gap. Germline-derived CDR1 and CDR2 are DFQATT and SNEGSKA (reference sequence). The CDR3 has 15 amino acids. The CDR3 bases are TGCAGTGCTAGTAGGGCAGGGGCACTAAATTCACCCCTCCACTTT. Its translation is CSASRAGALNSPLHF.

The V and J genes are TRBV19 and TRBJ1-5; D remains unclear. This CDR3 is 16 amino acids long. Trimming stripped 3 bases from V and 0 bases from J, with 12 bases between. CDR1 is LNHDA, CDR2 SQIVND, per germline (reference sequence). The DNA for the CDR3 is TGTGCCAGTAGTATGACATTCAAATATAGCAATCAGCCCCAGCATTTT. Translation gives CASSMTFKYSNQPQHF.

This clone appeared once. J is TRBJ1-6 and V is TRBV2; 8 nucleotides match TRBD1. The V gene end was trimmed by 6 bases and the J gene end by 14 bases; junction bases not matched to a gene: 12. Germline loops: CDR1 SNHLY, CDR2 FYNNEI. The CDR3 is 14 residues long. CDR3 region: CASSVDRGGRSLHF. The CDR3 DNA is TGTGCCAGCAGCGTTGACAGGGGAGGTCGGTCCCTCCACTTT. The full variable domain, completed using reference TRBV2 and TRBJ1-6, is EPEVTQTPSHQVTQMGQEVILRCVPISNHLYFYWYRQILGQKVEFLVSFYNNEISEKSEIFDDQFSVERPDGSNFTLKIRSTKLEDSAMYFCASSVDRGGRSLHFGNGTRLTVT.

The genes are TRBV4-1 and TRBJ2-7; TRBD2 matches at 10 bases. The ends lost 0 bases at V and 7 bases at J; junction bases unmatched: 9. Germline CDR1 MGHRA, CDR2 YSYEKL. CDR3 length: 16 amino acids. The CDR3 here is CASSQDRGLAEREQYF. The DNA for the CDR3 is TGCGCCAGCAGCCAAGATAGAGGACTAGCGGAACGAGAGCAGTACTTC.

The rearrangement joins TRBV29-1 to TRBJ2-7; TRBD2 is a possible D gene (6 bases). This CDR3 contains 13 residues. CDR1 is SQVTM and CDR2 is ANQGSEA in the germline V gene. Trimming pared 7 bases from V and 1 base from J, leaving 14 bases between. The CDR3 protein is CSARPGTSYEQYF. The CDR3 nucleotides are TGCAGCGCCCGGCCCGGGACTTCCTACGAGCAGTACTTC.

The chain has TRBV7-9 and TRBJ1-2, with 8 bases matching TRBD1. Unmatched junction bases numbered 12, after V lost 2 bases and J lost 4 bases. Germline loops: CDR1 SEHNR, CDR2 FQNEAQ (reference sequence). The CDR3 totals 17 residues. The CDR3 here is CASSLRGQELTSYGYTF. The CDR3 nucleotides are TGTGCCAGCAGCTTAAGGGGACAGGAACTCACATCCTATGGCTACACCTTC.

The chain uses TRBV9 and TRBJ1-2, with D tentatively TRBD1 (5 bases). V was shortened by 4 bases and J by 2 bases, with 9 bases between the two germline ends. Germline assignment: CDR1 SGDLS and CDR2 YYNGEE. CDR3 length: 13 residues. This chain's CDR3 is CASSPQGNYGYTF. Written as DNA, the CDR3 is TGTGCCAGCAGCCCCCAGGGAAACTATGGCTACACCTTC. Looking up the rest from reference TRBV9 and TRBJ1-2 gives the full variable domain: DSGVTQTPKHLITATGQRVTLRCSPRSGDLSVYWYQQSLDQGLQFLIQYYNGEERAKGNILERFSAQQFPDLHSELNLSSLELGDSALYFCASSPQGNYGYTFGSGTRLTVV.

The chain links TRBV5-4 to TRBJ1-1, with 7 bases fitting TRBD1. Germline CDR1 is SGHNT and CDR2 is YYREEE (reference sequence). V trimming: 5 bases; J trimming: 8 bases; junction bases outside the gene matches: 6. This CDR3 spans 12 amino acids. CDR3 coding DNA: TGTGCCAGCAGTTCGGGACAGATCGAAGCTTTCTTT. Amino acid sequence: CASSSGQIEAFF.

CDR3 sequence: CASSADSSYSNQPQHF. CDR3 DNA sequence: TGTGCCAGCAGCGCGGACAGCTCCTATAGCAATCAGCCCCAGCATTTT. The chain employs TRBV9 and TRBJ1-5; tentative D call: TRBD1 (6 bases). There are 16 residues in the CDR3. Deletions cut 3 bases from V and 0 bases from J, with 13 bases between. Germline V lookup: CDR1 SGDLS, CDR2 YYNGEE.

The chain couples TRBV7-2 to TRBJ2-3; D possibly uses TRBD1 or TRBD2 (6 bases each). The CDR3 is made up of 15 amino acids. Germline CDR1 SGHTA, CDR2 FQGNSA. The V end lost 5 bases, the J end lost 3 bases, and 15 bases lay between the germline ends. CDR3: CASSVLGGPTDTQYF. The DNA for the CDR3 is TGTGCCAGCAGCGTCCTTGGGGGGCCGACAGATACGCAGTATTTT.

The chain links TRBV25-1 to TRBJ2-1, with a possible D match to TRBD2 (5 bases). V was shortened by 2 bases and J by 0 bases, with 11 bases between the two germline ends. The CDR3 is 16 residues long. Germline V gives CDR1 MGHDK, CDR2 SYGVNS. CDR3 protein: CASSELRDSSYNEQFF. Written as DNA, the CDR3 is TGTGCCAGCAGTGAACTGAGGGATAGCTCCTACAATGAGCAGTTCTTC.

This chain uses TRBV3-1 (or the pseudogene TRBV3-2) with TRBJ2-7; unclear D gene. V lost 2 bases, J lost 0 bases, and 14 bases lay in between. The CDR3 is 16 amino acids. Germline V gene lookup returns CDR1 LGHDT and CDR2 YNNKEL (reference sequence). This CDR3 is CASSQNPLVNSYEQYF. CDR3 nucleotide sequence: TGTGCCAGCAGCCAAAATCCCTTAGTAAACTCCTACGAGCAGTACTTC.

The genes are TRBV10-3 and TRBJ2-7, with 8 bases aligning to TRBD2. The V and J ends lost 5 bases and 6 bases, in that order; junction bases with no gene match: 18. Germline CDR1 is ENHRY and CDR2 is SYGVKD. CDR3 length equals 17 residues. The DNA of the CDR3 is TGTGCCATCAGTCCTAGCGGGTACGATCAGCCGGCTTCCGAGCAGTACTTC. Translated: CAISPSGYDQPASEQYF.

This chain links TRBV27 with TRBJ1-2; D is perhaps TRBD1 (5 bases). Germline CDR1 is MNHEY and CDR2 is SMNVEV (reference sequence). This CDR3 is 13 amino acids long. V was shortened by 2 bases and J by 4 bases, with 8 bases between the two germline ends. The CDR3 loop reads CASSLGGFYGYTF. The CDR3 DNA follows: TGTGCCAGCAGTTTAGGGGGATTCTATGGCTACACCTTC.

The DNA of the CDR3 is TGTGCCAGCAGCTTTCGACAGGTGGGCACCGGGGAGCTGTTTTTT. Encoded protein: CASSFRQVGTGELFF. The chain is built from TRBV5-4 and TRBJ2-2, with D perhaps TRBD1 (6 bases). Trimming removed 2 bases at V and 4 bases at J, with 12 bases between. Germline CDR1 is SGHNT and CDR2 is YYREEE (reference sequence). CDR3 length: 15 residues.

DNA for the CDR3: TGTGCCAGCAGTCCGGCTCCGCCAAGACAGGGAATCAATCAGCCCCAGCATTTT. Translation gives CASSPAPPRQGINQPQHF. The rearrangement uses TRBV27 and TRBJ1-5, with 7 positions matching TRBD1. V gave up 5 bases and J gave up 3 bases; unmatched junction bases: 16. The CDR3 sequence is 18 residues long. Germline CDR1 MNHEY, CDR2 SMNVEV (reference sequence).

This clone was picked up one time. The chain recombines TRBV2 with TRBJ2-5, with 8 bases matching TRBD2. Germline CDR1 SNHLY, CDR2 FYNNEI. Trimming cost V 6 bases and J 5 bases; bases outside gene matches: 5. This CDR3 contains 13 residues. In DNA form, the CDR3 reads TGTGCCAGCAGCGGACTAGCAGGGGAGACCCAGTACTTC. Translating it yields CASSGLAGETQYF. The entire variable domain, with the rest obtained from reference TRBV2 and TRBJ2-5, is as follows: EPEVTQTPSHQVTQMGQEVILRCVPISNHLYFYWYRQILGQKVEFLVSFYNNEISEKSEIFDDQFSVERPDGSNFTLKIRSTKLEDSAMYFCASSGLAGETQYFGPGTRLLVL.

The chain employs TRBV9 and TRBJ2-5, with 15 bases fitting TRBD2. The V gene's germline CDR1 is SGDLS and CDR2 YYNGEE. This CDR3 region has 16 residues. V was pared by 0 bases and J by 4 bases, with 1 base of the junction left unmatched. CDR3 sequence: CASSVAGLAGGETQYF. The CDR3 nucleotides read TGTGCCAGCAGCGTAGCGGGACTAGCGGGGGGAGAGACCCAGTACTTC.

The chain uses TRBV5-1 and TRBJ2-2; D gene ambiguous. This CDR3 contains 13 residues. V was trimmed by 0 bases and J by 9 bases, leaving 9 bases between them. The germline V gene has CDR1 SGHRS and CDR2 YFSETQ. CDR3 loop: CASSLESVRELFF. The CDR3 DNA is TGCGCCAGCAGCTTGGAGAGTGTTCGGGAGCTGTTTTTT.